These 5 T cell receptor beta chains came from one sample sequenced in a study of blood T cells in healthy people across ages. A second PCR, run for roughly 7 to 12 cycles, used a sample-barcoded 5' primer plus a J-beta primer mix. TCRdb passed the 5' RACE reads through MiXCR, listing each CDR3 protein once. The data hold roughly 1,300,000 distinct CDR3 sequences, with around 55% observed a single time. Sequenced: blood. These receptors were obtained from a man aged 18 to 35 in good health.

CDR3 protein: CASSATKNYGYTF. DNA for the CDR3: TGTGCCAGCAGTGCTACAAAGAACTATGGCTACACCTTC. V and J are TRBV25-1 and TRBJ1-2; the D is unclear. Trimming took 4 bases from V and 2 from J, leaving 8 bases between them. The CDR3 sequence is 13 residues long. Germline V lookup: CDR1 MGHDK, CDR2 SYGVNS.

This rearrangement joins TRBV4-3 to TRBJ1-2; possibly TRBD1 for D (6 bases). The CDR3 is 15 amino acids. The germline gives CDR1 LGHNA, CDR2 YSLEER. Trimming removed 2 bases at V and 5 bases at J, with 15 bases between. CDR3 region: CASSQITDGTYGYTF. As DNA, the CDR3 is TGCGCCAGCAGCCAAATTACCGACGGGACATATGGCTACACCTTC.

This chain connects TRBV5-1 to TRBJ2-6; D is unresolved. The CDR3 consists of 17 residues. CDR1 is SGHRS, CDR2 YFSETQ, per germline. The germline V and J ends were trimmed by 4 bases and 4 bases, with 18 bases remaining between them. Here the CDR3 reads CASSVNPAPSGANVLTF. Written as DNA, the CDR3 is TGCGCCAGCAGCGTAAACCCAGCACCCTCGGGGGCCAACGTCCTGACTTTC.

The chain is built from TRBV28 and TRBJ2-5; 7 nucleotides match TRBD2. After removal of 4 bases from V and 11 bases from J, the junction contained 16 bases not matched to a gene. The CDR3 sequence is 15 residues long. Germline CDR1 and CDR2: MDHEN and SYDVKM. In nucleotides, the CDR3 is TGTGCCAGCAGTTGGGGGGGACTCCCTCCTAGAGAGCAGTACTTC. It translates to CASSWGGLPPREQYF.

J is TRBJ2-4 and V is TRBV6-1, with 12 bases fitting TRBD2. The V and J ends lost 3 bases and 13 bases, in that order; junction bases with no gene match: 10. The CDR3 runs to 15 residues. Germline V CDR1 and CDR2: MNHNS, SASEGT. The CDR3 bases are TGTGCCAGCAGTGAGGCAACCGGGACTAGCGGGCGGCAGTACTTC. It codes for CASSEATGTSGRQYF.